This TCR beta chain was retrieved from a study of cytomegalovirus exposure and HLA in healthy donors. The PCR made use of 60 Vbeta and 13 Jbeta primers. Here immunoSEQ multiplex PCR was the method, and the copy in TCRdb shows in-frame clones only, minus some. Among some 93,000 clones listed, over 75% were seen once. Trimming stripped 3 bases from V and 10 bases from J, with 7 bases between. The germline V gene has CDR1 MDHEN and CDR2 SYDVKM. This CDR3 contains 11 residues. The sample comprised PBMCs. The V call is TRBV28, the J call TRBJ2-1; no firm D call. This clonotype was sampled from a man aged 45-60 years in good health and CMV-seronegative. As DNA, the CDR3 is TGTGCCAGCAGTTTGCGTGAGGAGCAGTTCTTC. As protein: CASSLREEQFF.